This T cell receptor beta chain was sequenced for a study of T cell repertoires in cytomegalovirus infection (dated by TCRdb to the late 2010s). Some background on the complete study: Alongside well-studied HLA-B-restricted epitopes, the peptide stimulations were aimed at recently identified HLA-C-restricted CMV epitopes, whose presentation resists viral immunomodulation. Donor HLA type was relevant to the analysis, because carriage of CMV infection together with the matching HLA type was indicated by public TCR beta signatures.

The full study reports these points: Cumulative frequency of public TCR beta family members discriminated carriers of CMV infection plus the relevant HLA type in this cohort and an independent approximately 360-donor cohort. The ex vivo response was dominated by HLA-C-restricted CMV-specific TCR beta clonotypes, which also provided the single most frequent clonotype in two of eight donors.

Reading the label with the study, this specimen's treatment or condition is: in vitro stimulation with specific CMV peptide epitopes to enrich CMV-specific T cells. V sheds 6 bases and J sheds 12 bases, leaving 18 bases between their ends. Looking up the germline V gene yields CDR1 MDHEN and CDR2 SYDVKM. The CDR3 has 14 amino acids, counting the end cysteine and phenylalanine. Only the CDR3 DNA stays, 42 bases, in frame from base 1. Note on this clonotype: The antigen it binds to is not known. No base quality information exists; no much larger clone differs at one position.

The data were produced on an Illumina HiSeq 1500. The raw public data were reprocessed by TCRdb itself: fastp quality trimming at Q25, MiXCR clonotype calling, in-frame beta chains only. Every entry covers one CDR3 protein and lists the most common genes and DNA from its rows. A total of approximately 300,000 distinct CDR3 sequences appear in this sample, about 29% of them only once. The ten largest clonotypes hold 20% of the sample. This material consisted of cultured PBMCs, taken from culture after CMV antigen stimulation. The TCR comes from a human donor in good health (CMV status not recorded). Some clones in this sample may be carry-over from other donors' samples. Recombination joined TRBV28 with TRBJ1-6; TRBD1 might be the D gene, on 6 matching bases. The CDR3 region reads CASRGSLDREPLHF. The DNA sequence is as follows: TGTGCCAGCAGAGGCAGCCTGGACAGAGAACCCCTCCACTTT.